This TCR beta chain was recovered during a study of tumor-infiltrating lymphocytes in primary liver carcinoma. V was pared by 3 bases and J by 2 bases, with 9 bases between. Germline loops: CDR1 SGHRS, CDR2 YFSETQ. CDR3 length: 13 amino acids. Researchers generated TCR beta cDNA from roughly 520 ng of total RNA, relying on a constant-region primer. Three rounds of nested multiplex PCR with slightly modified ARM-PCR produced TCR beta libraries. It was with TRBV1-TRBV30 forward primers and a C-beta reverse primer that the first two PCR rounds were run, at 10 cycles each. Via MiXCR, TCRdb re-called the multiplex PCR reads, giving one row per CDR3 protein. The sample yields about 60,000 distinct CDR3 sequences, about 65% seen once. Both RNA and DNA were isolated together from around 20-30 mg of bulk tissue that had not been sorted. Among the patients, all had chronic HBV infection and none had been treated.

Whole-study findings and limits: The proportion of top clones found throughout all five tumor regions was only about 7.5-24%.

This clonotype was seen at least ten times. Its specificity is not known. The rearrangement links TRBV5-1 to TRBJ2-7, with a possible D match to TRBD1 (5 bases). The sample was liver tumor tissue from sampling region 4. Subset here: tumor region T4, right-lateral pole. The clonotype originates from a man aged 35-49 years with primary liver carcinoma and hepatitis B virus infection. DNA for the CDR3: TGCGCCAGCAGCTCCGACAGCACCTACGAGCAGTACTTC. Translated, it gives CASSSDSTYEQYF.